A single T cell receptor beta chain is shown here with its context. This entry is derived from a study of blood T cell repertoires in COVID-19. Study-level information: Sources were T cells, B-cell-depleted T cells, or PBMCs; the material itself was cDNA or gDNA.

Generated by immunoSEQ multiplex PCR, the TCRdb table keeps only in-frame clones and is missing some. The sample has some 200,000 clones, over 80% seen once. Germline CDR1 and CDR2: MGHRA and YSYEKL. The V end lost 0 bases, the J end lost 2 bases, and 16 bases lay between the germline ends. This CDR3 is 17 amino acids long. This TCR was recovered from a man aged 18 to 29 with acute COVID-19. The gene calls are TRBV4-1 and TRBJ2-5; weak D call: TRBD2 (6 bases). What was sequenced was PBMCs or T cells enriched from blood (not recorded which). CDR3 in DNA: TGCGCCAGCAGCCAAGAAGGGCGGGGAGCGAGTCAAGAGACCCAGTACTTC. This gives the protein CASSQEGRGASQETQYF.